One and the same sample provided the 22 T cell receptor beta chains below, sequenced in a study of shared T cell receptors in the human thymus. Generated by immunoSEQ multiplex PCR, the TCRdb table keeps only in-frame clones and is missing some. The sample includes hundreds of thousands of clones, 88% of them seen just once. These records were also assigned to another study, of human thymus T cells.

Sequencing input: thymocytes. These TCRs come from a boy less than two years old with a congenital heart defect.

The genes are TRBV5-4 and TRBJ2-5; 10 bases align to TRBD2. This CDR3 is 15 amino acids long. After removal of 5 bases from V and 5 bases from J, the junction contained 9 bases not matched to a gene. Per germline, CDR1 SGHNT and CDR2 YYREEE (reference sequence). CDR3 nucleotides: TGTGCCAGCAGGAGCGGGAGGGCCGGGGCCGAGACCCAGTACTTC. Protein sequence: CASRSGRAGAETQYF. The entire variable domain, with the rest obtained from reference TRBV5-4 and TRBJ2-5, is as follows: ETGVTQSPTHLIKTRGQQVTLRCSSQSGHNTVSWYQQALGQGPQFIFQYYREEENGRGNFPPRFSGLQFPNYSSELNVNALELDDSALYLCASRSGRAGAETQYFGPGTRLLVL.

This clone was seen a few times. The chain carries TRBV6-4 and TRBJ2-2; no clear D gene. Deletions cut 3 bases from V and 4 bases from J, with 6 bases between. The CDR3 length is 13 residues. Germline CDR1 MRHNA, CDR2 SNTAGT. CDR3 region: CASSEHGTGELFF. The CDR3 DNA sequence: TGTGCCAGCAGTGAGCACGGCACCGGGGAGCTGTTTTTT.

V and J are TRBV27 and TRBJ2-5; 9 bases match TRBD2. Germline lookup yields CDR1 MNHEY and CDR2 SMNVEV (reference sequence). The CDR3 is made up of 16 amino acids. Unmatched junction bases numbered 5, after V lost 1 base and J lost 2 bases. CDR3 DNA sequence: TGTGCCAGCAGTTTATTAGTAGCGGGAGCTCAAGAGACCCAGTACTTC. Its translation is CASSLLVAGAQETQYF.

The chain employs TRBV10-1 and TRBJ2-7, with 13 positions matching TRBD2. This CDR3 is 15 amino acids long. From germline, CDR1 is WNHNN and CDR2 SYGVQD (reference sequence). V lost 2 bases to trimming and J lost 7 bases; unmatched junction nucleotides: 5. This CDR3 is CASSEGLAGDGEQYF. DNA of the CDR3: TGCGCCAGCAGTGAGGGACTAGCGGGGGACGGGGAGCAGTACTTC.

V is TRBV27 and J is TRBJ2-7; 10 nucleotides match TRBD1. Trimming cost V 2 bases and J 1 base; bases outside gene matches: 2. Germline V gene data show CDR1 as MNHEY and CDR2 as SMNVEV (reference sequence). The CDR3 is 15 amino acids. CDR3 loop: CASSLTGQGSYEQYF. CDR3 coding DNA: TGTGCCAGCAGTTTAACGGGACAGGGGTCCTACGAGCAGTACTTC.

This rearrangement joins TRBV14 to TRBJ2-5; D might be TRBD1 (5 bases). Germline V CDR1 and CDR2: SGHDN, FVKESK. Trimming removed 4 bases from V and 4 bases from J, with 25 bases in between. The CDR3 is 18 amino acids. CDR3 nucleotide sequence: TGTGCCAGCAGCCCGACACGCTGGGGCGGAATTCACGGAGAGACCCAGTACTTC. This gives the protein CASSPTRWGGIHGETQYF. Combining the CDR3 with reference TRBV14 and TRBJ2-5 gives the whole variable domain EAGVTQFPSHSVIEKGQTVTLRCDPISGHDNLYWYRRVMGKEIKFLLHFVKESKQDESGMPNNRFLAERTGGTYSTLKVQPAELEDSGVYFCASSPTRWGGIHGETQYFGPGTRLLVL.

V and J are TRBV15 and TRBJ2-5, with TRBD1 as a possible D gene (6 bases). Trimming removed 2 bases from V and 6 bases from J, with 19 bases in between. The CDR3 is 16 amino acids. Germline CDR1 and CDR2: LNHNV and YYDKDF (reference sequence). The CDR3 DNA reads as TGTGCCACCAGCAGACTACCGGGACAACCGGCCAAGACCCAGTACTTC. Protein product: CATSRLPGQPAKTQYF.

The CDR3 loop reads CASSVGTEQETQYF. The CDR3 DNA is TGTGCCAGCAGTGTAGGGACAGAGCAAGAGACCCAGTACTTC. This chain uses TRBV27 with TRBJ2-5; 7 bases fit TRBD1. Trimming took 5 bases from V and 2 from J; bases not matched to a gene: 5. The CDR3 loop spans 14 amino acids. The germline gives CDR1 MNHEY, CDR2 SMNVEV (reference sequence).

This chain joins TRBV7-2 and TRBJ2-5; D gene uncertain. Germline V gene sequence: CDR1 SGHTA, CDR2 FQGNSA. V was pared by 5 bases and J by 3 bases, with 16 bases between. The CDR3 is made up of 15 amino acids. CDR3 amino acids: CASSKAARVKETQYF. Here the CDR3 DNA reads TGTGCCAGCAGCAAGGCGGCGAGAGTCAAAGAGACCCAGTACTTC. Drawing the rest from reference TRBV7-2 and TRBJ2-5, the complete variable domain is GAGVSQSPSNKVTEKGKDVELRCDPISGHTALYWYRQSLGQGLEFLIYFQGNSAPDKSGLPSDRFSAERTGGSVSTLTIQRTQQEDSAVYLCASSKAARVKETQYFGPGTRLLVL.

The chain is built from TRBV19 and TRBJ2-7, with 7 bases lining up with TRBD1. J lost 5 bases, V lost 8 bases, and 15 bases had no gene match. The length of the CDR3 is 15 residues. The germline V gene has CDR1 LNHDA and CDR2 SQIVND (reference sequence). Written as DNA, the CDR3 is TGTGCCAGTTCCCCAAAAACAGGGGCCCAACACGAGCAGTACTTC. This codes for CASSPKTGAQHEQYF.

The rearrangement uses TRBV30 and TRBJ1-2, with D uncertain. The germline V gene has CDR1 GTSNPN and CDR2 SVGIG (reference sequence). There are 13 residues in the CDR3. V was shortened by 7 bases and J by 6 bases, with 18 bases between the two germline ends. DNA for the CDR3: TGTGCCTCCGAAGCCCACCGGCGGGATGGCTACACCTTC. Translation gives CASEAHRRDGYTF.

This chain uses TRBV18 with TRBJ2-1, with D possibly being TRBD2 (6 bases). Trimming removed 3 bases from V and 4 bases from J, with 22 bases in between. In germline, CDR1 is KGHSH, CDR2 LQKENI. This CDR3 is built from 18 residues. The CDR3 protein is CASSPGEERAWGYNEQFF. CDR3 nucleotide sequence: TGTGCCAGCTCACCGGGGGAAGAGCGGGCCTGGGGGTACAATGAGCAGTTCTTC. The entire variable domain, with the rest obtained from reference TRBV18 and TRBJ2-1, is as follows: NAGVMQNPRHLVRRRGQEARLRCSPMKGHSHVYWYRQLPEEGLKFMVYLQKENIIDESGMPKERFSAEFPKEGPSILRIQQVVRGDSAAYFCASSPGEERAWGYNEQFFGPGTRLTVL.

CDR3 DNA: TGTGCCAGCAGCCAAAGGGGACAGACTAGCGGGAGGACAGATACGCAGTATTTT. Encoded protein: CASSQRGQTSGRTDTQYF. V gene TRBV4-2 combines with J gene TRBJ2-3, with TRBD2 matching 13 bases. The V segment lost 2 bases and the J segment 3 bases; nucleotides outside the gene matches: 8. The CDR3 runs 18 residues. Per germline, CDR1 LGHNA and CDR2 YNFKEQ.

For the CDR3, the DNA is TGTGCCAGCAGTTTATCCCTGGACAGGGTGAGCTACACCTTC. It codes for CASSLSLDRVSYTF. The J gene is TRBJ1-2, the V gene TRBV28; 8 bases match TRBD1. The CDR3 has 14 amino acids. CDR1 is MDHEN, CDR2 SYDVKM, per germline. With 1 base clipped from V and 9 bases from J, the junction kept 7 bases outside the gene matches.

The chain links TRBV11-3 to TRBJ2-1; 9 nucleotides line up with TRBD2. The ends lost 7 bases at V and 8 bases at J; junction bases unmatched: 15. Germline CDR1 and CDR2: SGHNT and YENEEA. CDR3 size: 16 residues. The CDR3 region has the DNA TGTGCCAGCAAAGGTATGCGGGAGGGTATGGTCGATGAGCAGTTCTTC. Translation: CASKGMREGMVDEQFF.

V is TRBV18 and J is TRBJ2-1, with 8 bases that match TRBD2. Germline loops: CDR1 KGHSH, CDR2 LQKENI. V dropped 6 bases and J dropped 7; count of bases not matched to a gene: 5. The CDR3 runs to 13 residues. Here the CDR3 DNA reads TGTGCCAGCTCTCAAGTAGCGGGAAATGAGCAGTTCTTC. Protein product: CASSQVAGNEQFF.

A single count supports this clone. The chain couples TRBV5-1 to TRBJ1-1; 10 bases align to TRBD1. Trimming took 5 bases from V and 6 from J; bases not matched to a gene: 4. The length of the CDR3 is 13 residues. Germline values: CDR1 SGHRS, CDR2 YFSETQ. The CDR3 reads CASSFGQGAEAFF. Written as DNA, the CDR3 is TGCGCCAGCAGTTTCGGACAGGGGGCTGAAGCTTTCTTT. Using reference TRBV5-1 and TRBJ1-1 for the parts outside the CDR3, the full variable domain is KAGVTQTPRYLIKTRGQQVTLSCSPISGHRSVSWYQQTPGQGLQFLFEYFSETQRNKGNFPGRFSGRQFSNSRSEMNVSTLELGDSALYLCASSFGQGAEAFFGQGTRLTVV.

J is TRBJ2-3 and V is TRBV4-1, with unresolved D. Germline assignment: CDR1 MGHRA and CDR2 YSYEKL. V lost 0 bases, J lost 0 bases, and 13 bases lay in between. This CDR3 has 17 residues. This chain's CDR3 is CASSQEVIAASTDTQYF. The DNA of the CDR3 is TGCGCCAGCAGCCAAGAGGTAATAGCAGCTAGCACAGATACGCAGTATTTT.

The V and J genes are TRBV6-1 and TRBJ2-5, with D maybe TRBD2 (6 bases). CDR1 MNHNS and CDR2 SASEGT come from the germline V gene. The CDR3 runs 14 residues. V was cut by 0 bases and J by 5 bases, with 10 bases left in between. The DNA for the CDR3 is TGTGCCAGCAGTGAAGCGGGGGAGGTGGAGACCCAGTACTTC. It encodes CASSEAGEVETQYF.

The chain carries TRBV28 and TRBJ2-6, with D unresolved. The CDR3 contains 15 residues. Germline lookup yields CDR1 MDHEN and CDR2 SYDVKM. Trimming removed 6 bases at V and 0 bases at J, with 9 bases between. The CDR3 sequence is CASRVASSGANVLTF. The CDR3 region has the DNA TGTGCCAGCAGAGTCGCGAGCTCTGGGGCCAACGTCCTGACTTTC. The complete variable domain, with remaining parts taken from reference TRBV28 and TRBJ2-6, reads DVKVTQSSRYLVKRTGEKVFLECVQDMDHENMFWYRQDPGLGLRLIYFSYDVKMKEKGDIPEGYSVSREKKERFSLILESASTNQTSMYLCASRVASSGANVLTFGAGSRLTVL.

V and J are TRBV4-1 and TRBJ2-5, with a weak D call TRBD1 (5 bases). Germline loops: CDR1 MGHRA, CDR2 YSYEKL. The V and J ends lost 1 base and 10 bases respectively, with 13 bases between them. CDR3 length: 13 residues. The CDR3 reads CASSQGPTVDQYF. CDR3 DNA: TGCGCCAGCAGCCAAGGACCGACAGTTGACCAGTACTTC.

The chain recombines TRBV18 with TRBJ2-7; tentative D call: TRBD1 (6 bases). V lost 5 bases to trimming and J lost 2 bases, with 19 bases between them. The CDR3 loop spans 16 amino acids. Germline V gene lookup returns CDR1 KGHSH and CDR2 LQKENI. The CDR3 DNA is TGTGCCAGCTCAGGGATGGATCAGGGGAATGCCTACGAGCAGTACTTC. Residues: CASSGMDQGNAYEQYF.